This T cell receptor beta chain was documented in a study of shared clonotypes between healthy human individuals. Trimming pared 5 bases from V and 10 bases from J, leaving 12 bases between. The germline V gene has CDR1 SGHTA and CDR2 FQGNSA. This CDR3 region has 12 residues. Sequencing used immunoSEQ multiplex PCR; TCRdb keeps in-frame clones, though not all of them. This table has about 2.3 million clones, roughly 93% appearing once. The receptor comes from a man between 18 and 29 years old in good health. Some clones in this sample may be carry-over from other donors' samples. The chain couples TRBV7-2 to TRBJ2-1; D unresolved. Sequencing used naive CD4+ T cells from PBMCs. Documented subset: CD45RA+ positively selected. This CDR3 reads CASSIQFKEQFF. The CDR3 bases are TGTGCCAGCAGCATACAGTTCAAGGAGCAGTTCTTC.